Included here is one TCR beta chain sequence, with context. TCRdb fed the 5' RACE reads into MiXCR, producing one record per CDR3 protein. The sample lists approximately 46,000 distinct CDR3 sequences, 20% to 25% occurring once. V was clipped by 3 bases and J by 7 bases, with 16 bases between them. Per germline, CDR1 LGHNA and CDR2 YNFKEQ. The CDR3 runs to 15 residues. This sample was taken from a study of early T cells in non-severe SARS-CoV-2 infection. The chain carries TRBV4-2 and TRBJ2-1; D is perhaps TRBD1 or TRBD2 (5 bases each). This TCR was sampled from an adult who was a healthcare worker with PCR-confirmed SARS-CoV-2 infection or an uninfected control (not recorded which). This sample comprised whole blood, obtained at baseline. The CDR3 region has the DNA TGTGCCAGCAGCCAGCCGGGGCCCTCGGGGAATGAGCAGTTCTTC. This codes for CASSQPGPSGNEQFF.